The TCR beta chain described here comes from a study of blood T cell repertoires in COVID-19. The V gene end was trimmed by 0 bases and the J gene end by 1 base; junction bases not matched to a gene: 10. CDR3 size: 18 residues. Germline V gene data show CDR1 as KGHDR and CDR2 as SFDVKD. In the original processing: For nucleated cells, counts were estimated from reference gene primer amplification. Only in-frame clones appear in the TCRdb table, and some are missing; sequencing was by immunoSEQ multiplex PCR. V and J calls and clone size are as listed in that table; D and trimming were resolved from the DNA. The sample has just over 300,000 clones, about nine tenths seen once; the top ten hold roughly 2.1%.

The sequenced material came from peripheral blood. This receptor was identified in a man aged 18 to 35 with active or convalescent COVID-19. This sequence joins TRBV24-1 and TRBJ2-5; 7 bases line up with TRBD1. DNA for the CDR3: TGTGCCACCAGTGATTTGCACGGCGGATGGGACAGCCAAGAGACCCAGTACTTC. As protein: CATSDLHGGWDSQETQYF.